The sequence of this T cell receptor (beta chain) was determined in a study of shared clonotypes between healthy human individuals. The data were produced by immunoSEQ multiplex PCR, yet TCRdb's version contains in-frame clones alone and is incomplete. The sample consists of fewer than 1.6 million clones, about 98.5% of them appearing once. The CDR3 sequence is 16 residues long. The germline V and J ends were trimmed by 4 bases and 2 bases, with 17 bases remaining between them. Germline CDR1 SGDLS, CDR2 YYNGEE. The TCR comes from a man aged 30-40 years in good health. The J gene is TRBJ2-3, the V gene TRBV9; D is perhaps TRBD2 (6 bases). Sequences were obtained from naive CD4+ T cells sorted from blood. Subset: CD45RA+ positively selected. For the CDR3, the DNA is TGTGCCAGCAGCCCCCCCGGGTTAGCGGCCACAGATACGCAGTATTTT. This gives the protein CASSPPGLAATDTQYF.